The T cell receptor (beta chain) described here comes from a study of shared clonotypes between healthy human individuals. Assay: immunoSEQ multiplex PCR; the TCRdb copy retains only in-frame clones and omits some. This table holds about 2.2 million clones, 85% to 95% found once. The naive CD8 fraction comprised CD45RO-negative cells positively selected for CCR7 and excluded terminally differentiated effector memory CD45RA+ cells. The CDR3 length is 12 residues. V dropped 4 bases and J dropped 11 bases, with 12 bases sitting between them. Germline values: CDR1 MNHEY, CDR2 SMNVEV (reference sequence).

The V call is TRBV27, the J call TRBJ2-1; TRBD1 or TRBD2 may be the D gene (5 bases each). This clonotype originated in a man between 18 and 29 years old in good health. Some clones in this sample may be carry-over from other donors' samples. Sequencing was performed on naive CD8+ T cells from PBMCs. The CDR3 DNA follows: TGTGCCAGCAGTTCTGGGGGATACCAGCAGTTCTTC. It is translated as CASSSGGYQQFF.